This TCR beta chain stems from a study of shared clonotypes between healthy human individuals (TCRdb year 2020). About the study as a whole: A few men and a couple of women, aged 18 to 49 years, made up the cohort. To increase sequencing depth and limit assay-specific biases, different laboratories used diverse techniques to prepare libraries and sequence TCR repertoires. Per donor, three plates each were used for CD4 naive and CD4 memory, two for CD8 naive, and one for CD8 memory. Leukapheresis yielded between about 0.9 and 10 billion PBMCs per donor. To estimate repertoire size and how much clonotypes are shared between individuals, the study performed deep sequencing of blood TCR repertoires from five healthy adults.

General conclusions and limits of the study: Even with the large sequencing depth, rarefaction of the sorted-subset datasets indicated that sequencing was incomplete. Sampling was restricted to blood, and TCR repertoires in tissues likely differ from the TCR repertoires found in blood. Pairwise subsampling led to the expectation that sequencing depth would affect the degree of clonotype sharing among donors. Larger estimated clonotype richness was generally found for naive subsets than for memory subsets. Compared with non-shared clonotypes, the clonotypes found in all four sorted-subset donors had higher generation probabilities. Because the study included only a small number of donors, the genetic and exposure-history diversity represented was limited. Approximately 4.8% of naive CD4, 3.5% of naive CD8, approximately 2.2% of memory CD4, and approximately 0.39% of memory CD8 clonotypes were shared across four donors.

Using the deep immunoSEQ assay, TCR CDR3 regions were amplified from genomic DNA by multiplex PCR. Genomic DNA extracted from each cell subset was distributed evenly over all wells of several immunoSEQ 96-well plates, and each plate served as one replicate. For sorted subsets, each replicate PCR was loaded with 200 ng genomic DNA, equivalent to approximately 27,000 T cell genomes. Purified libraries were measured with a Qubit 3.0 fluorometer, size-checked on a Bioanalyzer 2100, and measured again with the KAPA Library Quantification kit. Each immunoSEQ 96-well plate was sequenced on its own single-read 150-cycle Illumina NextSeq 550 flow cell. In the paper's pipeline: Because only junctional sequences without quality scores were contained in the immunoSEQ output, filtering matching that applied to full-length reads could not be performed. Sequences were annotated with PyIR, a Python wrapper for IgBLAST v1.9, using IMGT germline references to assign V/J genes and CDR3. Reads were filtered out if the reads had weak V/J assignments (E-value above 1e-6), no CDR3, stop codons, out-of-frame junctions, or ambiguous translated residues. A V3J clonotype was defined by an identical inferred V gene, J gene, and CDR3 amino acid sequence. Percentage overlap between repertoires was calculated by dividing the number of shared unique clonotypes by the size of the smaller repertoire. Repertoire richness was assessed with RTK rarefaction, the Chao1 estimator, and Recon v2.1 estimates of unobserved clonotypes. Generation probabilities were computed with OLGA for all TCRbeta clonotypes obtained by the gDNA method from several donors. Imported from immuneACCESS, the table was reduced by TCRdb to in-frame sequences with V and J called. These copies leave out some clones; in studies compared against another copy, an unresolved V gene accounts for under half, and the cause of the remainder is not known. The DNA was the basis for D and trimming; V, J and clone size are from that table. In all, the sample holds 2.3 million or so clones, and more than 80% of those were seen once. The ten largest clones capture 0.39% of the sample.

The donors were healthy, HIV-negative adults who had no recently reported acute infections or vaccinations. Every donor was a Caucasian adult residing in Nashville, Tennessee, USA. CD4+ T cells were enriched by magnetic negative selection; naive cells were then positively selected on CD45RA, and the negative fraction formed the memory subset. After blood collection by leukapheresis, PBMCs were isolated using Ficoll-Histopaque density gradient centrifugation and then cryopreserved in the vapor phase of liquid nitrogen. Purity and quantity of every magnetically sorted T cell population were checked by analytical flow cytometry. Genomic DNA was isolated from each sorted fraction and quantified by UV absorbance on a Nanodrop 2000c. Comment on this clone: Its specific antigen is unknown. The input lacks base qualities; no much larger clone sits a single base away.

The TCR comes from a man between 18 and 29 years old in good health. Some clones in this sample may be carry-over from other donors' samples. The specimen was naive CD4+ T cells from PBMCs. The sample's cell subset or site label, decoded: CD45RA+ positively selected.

DNA sequence: TGCGCCAGCAGCTACGGGACTAGCGGACAAGAGACCCAGTACTTC. Protein translation: CASSYGTSGQETQYF. The chain couples TRBV5-1 to TRBJ2-5; 11 of the junction bases match TRBD2. The CDR3 covers 15 residues, taking in both the cysteine and the phenylalanine. The kept DNA is CDR3 alone, 45 bases in frame from the first base. Relative to germline, V is missing 3 bases and J is missing 2 bases, with 3 bases of the junction outside any gene match. The germline V gene supplies CDR1 SGHRS and CDR2 YFSETQ.